This T cell receptor (beta chain) was documented in a study of T cell clones after liver transplantation. Study in general: TCRbeta sequencing after a pre-transplant mixed lymphocyte reaction identified graft-donor-reactive clones, later tracked in post-transplant blood. Draws occurred before transplant, before withdrawal, and after complete or failed withdrawal.

The study's findings and limits: Circulating graft-donor-reactive CD4 TCRbeta sequences fell significantly post-transplant in most of the 8 subjects. The donor-reactive repertoire was only partly measurable in two subjects, lacking donor cells.

Libraries were prepared by immunoSEQ multiplex PCR; TCRdb keeps only in-frame clonotypes and omits some of them. The repertoire holds some 10,000 clones, with 71% as singletons. Turning to this clone: The antigen remains undetermined.

The CDR3 loop spans 16 amino acids. The germline gives CDR1 MDHEN, CDR2 SYDVKM. The trim removed 5 bases at V and 5 bases at J, leaving 6 bases unmatched. Source: CD4+ T cells from blood, taken nearly 33 months after liver transplant. The TCR was taken from a human patient who received a liver transplant. Some T cells here may be from the graft donor. V usage is TRBV28 and J usage is TRBJ2-5, with 15 positions matching TRBD2. CDR3 in amino acids: CASSLGLAGGFETQYF. Here the CDR3 DNA reads TGTGCCAGCAGTCTGGGACTAGCGGGGGGCTTTGAGACCCAGTACTTC.